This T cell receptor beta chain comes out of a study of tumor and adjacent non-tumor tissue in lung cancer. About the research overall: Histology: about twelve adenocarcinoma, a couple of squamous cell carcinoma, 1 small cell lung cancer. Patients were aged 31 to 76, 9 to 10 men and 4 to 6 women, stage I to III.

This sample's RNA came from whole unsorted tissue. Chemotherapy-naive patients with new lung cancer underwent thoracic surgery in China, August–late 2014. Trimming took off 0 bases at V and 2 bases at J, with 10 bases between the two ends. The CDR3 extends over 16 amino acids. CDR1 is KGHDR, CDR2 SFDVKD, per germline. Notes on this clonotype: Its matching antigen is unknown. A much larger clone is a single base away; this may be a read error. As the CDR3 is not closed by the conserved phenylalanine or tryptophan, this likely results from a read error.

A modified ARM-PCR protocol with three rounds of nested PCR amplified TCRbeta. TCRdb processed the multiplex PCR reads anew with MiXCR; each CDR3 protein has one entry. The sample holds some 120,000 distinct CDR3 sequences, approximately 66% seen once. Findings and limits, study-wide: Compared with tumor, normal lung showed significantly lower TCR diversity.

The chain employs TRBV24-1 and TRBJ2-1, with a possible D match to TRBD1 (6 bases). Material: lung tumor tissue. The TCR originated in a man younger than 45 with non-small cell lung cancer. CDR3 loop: CATSDLRRTAYNEQFL. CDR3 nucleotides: TGTGCCACCAGTGATTTGCGGAGGACAGCCTACAATGAGCAGTTCCTC.